The entry below gives a single TCR beta chain sequence along with its context. The data originate from a study of shared T cell receptors in the human thymus. The length of the CDR3 is 17 residues. With 5 bases removed from V and 2 bases from J, the gap between germline ends came to 20 bases. From germline, CDR1 is MGHRA and CDR2 YSYEKL. Only in-frame clones appear in the TCRdb table, and some are missing; sequencing was by immunoSEQ multiplex PCR. The data show about 500,000 clones, 78% seen once. The data were also submitted as part of a second study, on human thymus T cells. From that study: Donors consisted of healthy Finnish infants (having corrective surgery for congenital heart defects). The thymus tissue came from resections taken during corrective heart surgery. Highly overlapping thymic repertoires in unrelated individuals were reported by related research.

Sequencing was performed on thymocytes. The sequence derives from a boy under two years old with a congenital heart defect. The V and J genes are TRBV4-1 and TRBJ2-3, with D perhaps TRBD2 (5 bases). The CDR3 loop is CASSSLLDPGNTDTQYF. DNA for the CDR3: TGCGCCAGCAGCTCACTCCTCGATCCGGGGAACACAGATACGCAGTATTTT.